The 2 T cell receptor beta chains presented below share a single source sample, sequenced in a study of radiation and T cells in renal cell carcinoma. Clones were read by immunoSEQ multiplex PCR, and TCRdb kept only the in-frame ones, dropping some. The sample lists 140,000 to 150,000 clones; about 88% were seen once. This sample's time point: baseline pretreatment blood. As for treatment: 15 Gy SBRT to primary tumor, nephrectomy 4 weeks later. Sequencing was performed on blood, taken from a patient whose treatment included radiotherapy and nephrectomy. The source is a woman aged 70-85 years with renal cell carcinoma.

The chain uses TRBV6-1 and TRBJ1-4, with a weak D call TRBD1 (6 bases). The length of the CDR3 is 14 residues. Germline V CDR1 and CDR2: MNHNS, SASEGT. V was clipped by 2 bases and J by 8 bases, with 12 bases between them. Written as DNA, the CDR3 is TGTGCCAGCAGTGAATTGGGGGCGGGGGAAAAACTGTTTTTT. It specifies CASSELGAGEKLFF.

This clone was found once. The chain recombines TRBV7-8 with TRBJ1-2; a weak D match, TRBD1 (6 bases). The CDR3 extends over 15 amino acids. V was shortened by 5 bases and J by 8 bases, with 21 bases between the two germline ends. Germline CDR1 is SGHVS and CDR2 is FQNEAQ. The DNA for the CDR3 is TGTGCCAGCAGCCGCAGCGGACAGAAAGGCTACGGCTACACCTTC. Its protein is CASSRSGQKGYGYTF. The full variable domain, its missing parts supplied by reference TRBV7-8 and TRBJ1-2, is GAGVSQSPRYKVAKRGQDVALRCDPISGHVSLFWYQQALGQGPEFLTYFQNEAQLDKSGLPSDRFFAERPEGSVSTLKIQRTQQEDSAVYLCASSRSGQKGYGYTFGSGTRLTVV.